The following is a TCR beta chain sequence with its context. This record belongs to a study of CD8 T cells in Susac syndrome. Sequencing of TCR beta drew on CD8+ and CD4+ T cells from blood. Controls were age- and sex-matched healthy donors. Negative isolation was used for CD8+ and CD4+ T cells, and FACS enrichment was applied to TEMRA cells. V was pared by 3 bases and J by 4 bases, with 10 bases between. CDR3 size: 14 residues. An amount of RNA that ranged from about 0.45 to 1 ug was reverse transcribed with random hexamers. The immunoSEQ assay covered 54 Vbeta and 13 Jbeta segments for CDR3. TCRdb passed the immunoSEQ multiplex PCR reads through MiXCR, listing each CDR3 protein once. This table holds fewer than 200,000 distinct CDR3 sequences, about 94% found once.

J is TRBJ1-3 and V is TRBV12-3 or TRBV12-4; D is unresolved. The origin of this receptor is a human donor in good health. The specimen sequenced was CD4+ T cells from PBMCs. The CDR3, as DNA: TGTGCCAGCAGTTTGGGCAGGCCCGGAAACACCATATATTTT. Amino acid sequence: CASSLGRPGNTIYF.